This TCR beta chain was sequenced in a study of T cells expressing NK-cell markers. Overall study: Investigators obtained TCR beta repertoires from sorted CD3+CD56+NKG2C+, CD3+CD56+NKG2C- and CD3+CD56-NKG2C+ T cells.

Concerning this clonotype itself: The target antigen is unknown.

After re-calling the 5' RACE reads, TCRdb lists one entry per CDR3 protein, DNA absent. The sample table sets out 400,000 to 500,000 distinct CDR3 sequences. This CDR3 spans 14 amino acids. Germline V lookup: CDR1 MNHEY, CDR2 SVGAGI. Study results and caveats: Four donors' CD3+CD56-NKG2C+ cells were dominated by the same clonotypes.

The chain has TRBV6-5 and TRBJ2-7. The material sequenced was blood T cells: a sorted CD56 or NKG2C T cell subset, CD4+ or CD8+ T cells, or bulk PBMC T cells (not recorded which). The sequence was obtained from a woman aged 18-70 years in good health. The CDR3 sequence is CASSYTSDAYEQYF.